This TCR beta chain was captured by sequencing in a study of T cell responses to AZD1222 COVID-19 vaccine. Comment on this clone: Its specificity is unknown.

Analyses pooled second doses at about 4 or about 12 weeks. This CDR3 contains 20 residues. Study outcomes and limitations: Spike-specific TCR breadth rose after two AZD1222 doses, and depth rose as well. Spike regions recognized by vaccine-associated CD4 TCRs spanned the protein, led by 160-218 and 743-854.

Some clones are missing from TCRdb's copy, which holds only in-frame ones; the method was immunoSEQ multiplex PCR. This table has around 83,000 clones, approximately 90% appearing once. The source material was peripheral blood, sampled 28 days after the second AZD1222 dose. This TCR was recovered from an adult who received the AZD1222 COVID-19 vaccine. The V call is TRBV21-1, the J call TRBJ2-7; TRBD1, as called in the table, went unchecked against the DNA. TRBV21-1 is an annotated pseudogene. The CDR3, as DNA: TGTGCCAGCAGCAAAGCGCCGAAGTGCAGGGTGGATCTTATTAGGTACGAGCAGTACTTC. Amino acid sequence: CASSKAPKCRVDLIRYEQYF.